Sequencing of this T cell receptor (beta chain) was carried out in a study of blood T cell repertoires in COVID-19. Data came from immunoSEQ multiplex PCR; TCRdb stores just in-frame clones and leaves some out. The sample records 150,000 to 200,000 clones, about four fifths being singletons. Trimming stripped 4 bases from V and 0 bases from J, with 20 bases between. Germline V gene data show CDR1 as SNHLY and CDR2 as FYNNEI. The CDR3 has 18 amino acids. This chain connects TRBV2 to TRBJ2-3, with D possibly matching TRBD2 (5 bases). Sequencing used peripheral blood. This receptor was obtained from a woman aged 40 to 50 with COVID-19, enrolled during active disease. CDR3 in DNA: TGTGCCAGCAGTGTTCGAGGGCGGGTTTATTCTAGCACAGATACGCAGTATTTT. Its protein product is CASSVRGRVYSSTDTQYF.